The entry below gives a single T cell receptor (beta chain) sequence along with its context. Under the authors' procedure: Estimation of nucleated cell counts was performed using reference gene primer amplification. Assay: immunoSEQ multiplex PCR; the TCRdb copy retains only in-frame clones and omits some. The V and J calls and clone size come from that table; D and trimming were worked out from the DNA. The table has 200,000 to 250,000 clones, roughly 85% seen once. The data belong to a study of blood T cell repertoires in COVID-19. Study as a whole: The samples span acute and convalescent COVID-19 from the United States, Italy and Spain.

The origin of this receptor is a young woman who had recovered from COVID-19. The sample consisted of peripheral blood.

The CDR3 bases are TGTGCCAGCAGTTACCAGGGGCAGAACACCGGGGAGCTGTTTTTT. Translating gives CASSYQGQNTGELFF. The chain uses TRBV6-2 or TRBV6-3 and TRBJ2-2; the D gene is possibly TRBD1 (6 bases). V lost 2 bases to trimming and J lost 1 base, with 8 bases between them. The CDR3 spans 15 residues. Germline CDR1 is MNHEY and CDR2 is SVGEGT.